This T cell receptor beta chain originates from a study of T cell changes during pregnancy in multiple sclerosis. The J segment lost 1 base and the V segment lost 2 bases, leaving 2 bases of the junction unmatched. This CDR3 contains 14 residues. Germline-derived CDR1 and CDR2 are GTSNPN and SVGIG (reference sequence). Libraries were prepared by immunoSEQ multiplex PCR; TCRdb keeps only in-frame clonotypes and omits some of them. The sample carries around 110,000 clones, about 93% recorded once. Specimen: peripheral blood, collected in the third trimester of pregnancy. The rearrangement joins TRBV30 to TRBJ2-3, with TRBD2 matching over 8 bases. The sequence derives from a female donor with multiple sclerosis, enrolled in a pregnancy study. This CDR3 is CAWSLTSGTDTQYF. CDR3 in DNA: TGTGCCTGGAGTTTGACTAGCGGCACAGATACGCAGTATTTT.